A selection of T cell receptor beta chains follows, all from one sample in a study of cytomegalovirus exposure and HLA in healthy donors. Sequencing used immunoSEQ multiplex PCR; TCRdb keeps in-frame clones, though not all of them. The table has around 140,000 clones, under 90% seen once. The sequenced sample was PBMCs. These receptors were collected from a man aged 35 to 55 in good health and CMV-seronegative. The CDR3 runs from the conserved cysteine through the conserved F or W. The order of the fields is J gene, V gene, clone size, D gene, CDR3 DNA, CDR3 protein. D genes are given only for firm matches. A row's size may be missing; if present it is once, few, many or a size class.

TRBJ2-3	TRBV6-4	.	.	TGTGCCAGCAGTCGGCAGAAGACTAGCACAGATACGCAGTATTTT	CASSRQKTSTDTQYF
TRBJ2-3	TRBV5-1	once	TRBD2	TGCGCCAGCACCTCTGACTCGGGACTAGCGCGAGCCGAGCAGTATTTT	CASTSDSGLARAEQYF
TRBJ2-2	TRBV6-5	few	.	TGTGCCAGCCCAAGCAGGCAGGGGTACACCGGGGAGCTGTTTTTT	CASPSRQGYTGELFF
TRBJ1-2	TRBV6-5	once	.	TGTGCCAGCAGTTTACAGGGCAGTAACTATGGCTACACCTTC	CASSLQGSNYGYTF
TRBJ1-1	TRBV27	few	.	TGTGCCAGCAGTTTAACCCCGAGCGGATGGGCTTTCTTT	CASSLTPSGWAFF
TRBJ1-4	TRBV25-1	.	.	TGTGCCAGCAGTGCCACAGGGCCTAATGAAAAACTGTTTTTT	CASSATGPNEKLFF
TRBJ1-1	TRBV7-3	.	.	TGTGCCAGCAGCTTAACAGGGGTGGCTGAAGCTTTCTTT	CASSLTGVAEAFF
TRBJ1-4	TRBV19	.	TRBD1	TGTGCCAGTAGACCAAGACAGGGTGACCCAGAAAAACTGTTTTTT	CASRPRQGDPEKLFF
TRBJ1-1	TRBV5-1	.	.	TGCGCCAGCAGCTTGGCCGACAGCAGGAACACTGAAGCTTTCTTT	CASSLADSRNTEAFF
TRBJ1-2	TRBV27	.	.	TGTGCCAGCAGTTTCCTAGGGGATGAGTCCGCCCGAGGCTACACCTTC	CASSFLGDESARGYTF
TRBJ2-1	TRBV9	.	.	TGTGCCAGCAGCGTCGTTAATACCGGCGGGGAGCAGTTCTTC	CASSVVNTGGEQFF
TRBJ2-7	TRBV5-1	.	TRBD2	TGCGCCAGCAGCGCCCGGACTAGCGGGGTCCACGAGCAGTACTTC	CASSARTSGVHEQYF
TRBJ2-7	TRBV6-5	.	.	TGTGCCAGCAGTTACTCGATGAACAGAAAGGCCTACGAGCAGTACTTC	CASSYSMNRKAYEQYF
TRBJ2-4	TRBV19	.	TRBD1	TGTGCCAGTAGCGCCGGGACAGGGGGCGTCGGAGCCAAAAACATTCAGTACTTC	CASSAGTGGVGAKNIQYF
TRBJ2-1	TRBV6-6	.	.	TGTGCCAGCAGTTACTCGGCAGGGGTACGGGAGCAGTTCTTC	CASSYSAGVREQFF
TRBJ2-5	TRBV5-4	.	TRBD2	TGTGCCAGCAGTAGAGGGACTAGCGGGGGGGCCGGGGAGACCCAGTACTTC	CASSRGTSGGAGETQYF
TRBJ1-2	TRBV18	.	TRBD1	TGTGCCAGCTCACCGGAGGACAGGACTAACTATGGCTACACCTTC	CASSPEDRTNYGYTF
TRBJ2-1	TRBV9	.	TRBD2	TGTGCCAGCAGCGTATATCCTAGCGGGGGGGCCGGAACCTACAATGAGCAGTTCTTC	CASSVYPSGGAGTYNEQFF
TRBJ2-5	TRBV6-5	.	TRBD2	TGTGCCAGCAAGCCGGGACTAGCGAGGGAGACCCAGTACTTC	CASKPGLARETQYF
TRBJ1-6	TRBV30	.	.	TGTGCCTGGAGTCCCCTCCGTGGGTTAGCGGGTTCACCCCTCCACTTT	CAWSPLRGLAGSPLHF
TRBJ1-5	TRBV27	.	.	TGTGCCAGCAGACCTTCGGCGGGGGCATCCTATCAGCCCCAGCATTTT	CASRPSAGASYQPQHF
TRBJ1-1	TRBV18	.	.	TGTGCCAGCTCACCGCCGACAGGGAACACTGAAGCTTTCTTT	CASSPPTGNTEAFF
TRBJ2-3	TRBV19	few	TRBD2	TGTGCCAGTAGTATACGGGGGGGCACAGATACGCAGTATTTT	CASSIRGGTDTQYF
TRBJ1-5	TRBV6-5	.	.	TGTGCCAGCAGTTTAAACTTGAATCAGCCCCAGCATTTT	CASSLNLNQPQHF
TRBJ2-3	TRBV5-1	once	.	TGCGCCAGCAGCTTGGCCGAGAATTCAGATACGCAGTATTTT	CASSLAENSDTQYF
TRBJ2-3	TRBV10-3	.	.	TGTGCCATCTGTCCCGGGGGGCCAGAGGATACGCAGTATTTT	CAICPGGPEDTQYF
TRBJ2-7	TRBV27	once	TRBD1	TGTGCCAGCAGGGCAGGGGGTCTAAACTACGAGCAGTACTTC	CASRAGGLNYEQYF
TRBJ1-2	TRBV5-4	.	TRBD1	TGTGCCAGCAGCTTGACGACAGGGACGGATGGCTACACCTTC	CASSLTTGTDGYTF
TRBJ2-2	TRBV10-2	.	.	TGCGCCGGCCGCCGAGACTCCAACACCGGGGAGCTGTTTTTT	CAGRRDSNTGELFF
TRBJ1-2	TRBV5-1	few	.	TGCGCCAGCAGCTTGGGTGTAATGAACTATGGCTACACCTTC	CASSLGVMNYGYTF
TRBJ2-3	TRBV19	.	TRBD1	TGTGCCAGTAGTATAACCGGGACAGTGAGCACAGATACGCAGTATTTT	CASSITGTVSTDTQYF